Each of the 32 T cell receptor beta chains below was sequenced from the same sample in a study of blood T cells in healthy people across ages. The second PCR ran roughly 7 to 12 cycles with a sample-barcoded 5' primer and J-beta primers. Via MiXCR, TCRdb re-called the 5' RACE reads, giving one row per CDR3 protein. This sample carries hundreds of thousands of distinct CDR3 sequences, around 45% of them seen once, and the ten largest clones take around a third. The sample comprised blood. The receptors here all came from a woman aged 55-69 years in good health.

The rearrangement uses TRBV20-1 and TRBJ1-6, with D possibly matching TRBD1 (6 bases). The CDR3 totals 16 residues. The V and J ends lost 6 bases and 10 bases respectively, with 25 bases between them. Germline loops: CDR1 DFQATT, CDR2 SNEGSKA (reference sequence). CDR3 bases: TGCAGTGCGGGCAAGACAGGCGGGGCCTCGTCCTCACCCCTCCACTTT. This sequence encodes CSAGKTGGASSSPLHF.

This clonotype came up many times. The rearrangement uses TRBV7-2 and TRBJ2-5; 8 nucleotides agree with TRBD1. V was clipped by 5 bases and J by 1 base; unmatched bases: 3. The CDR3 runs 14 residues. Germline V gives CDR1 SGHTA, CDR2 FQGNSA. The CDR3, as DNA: TGTGCCAGCAGCCCCGGACAGGGCCAAGAGACCCAGTACTTC. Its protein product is CASSPGQGQETQYF.

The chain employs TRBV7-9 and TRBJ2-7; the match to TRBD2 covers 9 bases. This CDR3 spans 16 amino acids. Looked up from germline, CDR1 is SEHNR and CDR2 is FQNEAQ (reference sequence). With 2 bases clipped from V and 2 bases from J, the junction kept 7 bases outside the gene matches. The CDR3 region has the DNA TGTGCCAGCAGCTTATTAGGACTAGCGAAGACCTACGAGCAGTACTTC. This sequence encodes CASSLLGLAKTYEQYF.

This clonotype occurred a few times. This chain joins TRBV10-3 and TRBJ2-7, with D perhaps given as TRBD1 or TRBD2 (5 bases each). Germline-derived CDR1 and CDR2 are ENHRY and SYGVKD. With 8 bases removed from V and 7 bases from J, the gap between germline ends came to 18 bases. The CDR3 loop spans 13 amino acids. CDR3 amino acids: CAIGARPEGEQYF. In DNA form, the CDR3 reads TGTGCCATCGGCGCGCGACCCGAGGGGGAGCAGTACTTC.

The chain's CDR3 is CSARLAGWGEQFF. The CDR3 bases are TGCAGTGCTAGACTAGCGGGATGGGGAGAGCAGTTCTTC. The chain joins TRBV20-1 to TRBJ2-1, with 9 bases matching TRBD2. From germline, CDR1 is DFQATT and CDR2 SNEGSKA (reference sequence). CDR3 size: 13 residues. After removal of 2 bases from V and 10 bases from J, the junction contained 6 bases not matched to a gene.

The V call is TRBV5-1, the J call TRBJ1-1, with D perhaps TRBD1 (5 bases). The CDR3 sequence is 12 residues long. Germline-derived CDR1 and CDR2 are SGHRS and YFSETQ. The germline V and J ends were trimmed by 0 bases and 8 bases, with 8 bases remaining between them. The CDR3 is CASSLGPGEAFF. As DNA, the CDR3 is TGCGCCAGCAGCTTGGGCCCAGGGGAAGCTTTCTTT.

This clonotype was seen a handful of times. The CDR3 here is CASSLGIGSSYEQYF. DNA for the CDR3: TGCGCCAGCAGCTTGGGTATAGGGAGCTCCTACGAGCAGTACTTC. The genes are TRBV5-1 and TRBJ2-7, with a tentative D call TRBD2 (5 bases). CDR3 length equals 15 residues. Trimming took 0 bases from V and 0 from J, leaving 10 bases between them. Germline V lookup: CDR1 SGHRS, CDR2 YFSETQ.

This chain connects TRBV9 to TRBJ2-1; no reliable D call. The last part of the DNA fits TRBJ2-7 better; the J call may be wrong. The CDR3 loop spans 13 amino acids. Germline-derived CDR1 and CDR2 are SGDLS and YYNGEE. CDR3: CASSQSSYNEQYF. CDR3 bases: TGTGCCAGCAGCCAGAGCTCCTACAATGAGCAGTACTTC.

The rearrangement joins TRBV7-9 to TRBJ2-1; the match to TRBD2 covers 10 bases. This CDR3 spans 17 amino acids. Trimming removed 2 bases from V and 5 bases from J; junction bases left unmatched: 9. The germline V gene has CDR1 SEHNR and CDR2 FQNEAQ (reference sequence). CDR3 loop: CASSLNRGGLANNEQFF. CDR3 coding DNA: TGTGCCAGCAGCTTAAACCGGGGGGGACTAGCGAACAATGAGCAGTTCTTC.

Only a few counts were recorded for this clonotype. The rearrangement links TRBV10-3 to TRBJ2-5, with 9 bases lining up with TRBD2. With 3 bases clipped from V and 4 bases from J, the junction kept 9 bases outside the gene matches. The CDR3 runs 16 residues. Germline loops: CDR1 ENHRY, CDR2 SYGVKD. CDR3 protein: CAISDLVAGGSETQYF. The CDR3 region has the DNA TGTGCCATCAGTGACCTGGTGGCGGGAGGGTCAGAGACCCAGTACTTC.

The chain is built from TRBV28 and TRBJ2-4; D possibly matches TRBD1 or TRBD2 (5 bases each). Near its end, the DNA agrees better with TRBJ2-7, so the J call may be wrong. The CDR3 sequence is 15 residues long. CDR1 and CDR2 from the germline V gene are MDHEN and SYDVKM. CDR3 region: CASSGPRDAQYEQYF. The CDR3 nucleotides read TGTGCCAGCAGTGGTCCCCGGGACGCACAATACGAGCAGTACTTC.

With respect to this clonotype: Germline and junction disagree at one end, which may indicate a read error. CDR3 sequence reads: CVSSQDRRTSGRVEGTDTQYF. Written as DNA, the CDR3 is TGTGTCAGCAGCCAAGATCGCAGGACTAGCGGGAGGGTCGAGGGCACAGATACGCAGTATTTT. This chain connects TRBV3-1 to TRBJ2-3; 15 bases align to TRBD2. Germline V gene lookup returns CDR1 LGHDT and CDR2 YNNKEL (reference sequence). This CDR3 is 21 amino acids long.

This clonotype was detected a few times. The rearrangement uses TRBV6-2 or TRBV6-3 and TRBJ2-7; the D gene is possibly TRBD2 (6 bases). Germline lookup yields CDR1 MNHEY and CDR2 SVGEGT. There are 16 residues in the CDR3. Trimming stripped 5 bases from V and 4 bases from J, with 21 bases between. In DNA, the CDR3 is TGTGCCAGCAGTACGACATCCGGGACTCCCCCTTACGAGCAGTACTTC. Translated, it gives CASSTTSGTPPYEQYF.

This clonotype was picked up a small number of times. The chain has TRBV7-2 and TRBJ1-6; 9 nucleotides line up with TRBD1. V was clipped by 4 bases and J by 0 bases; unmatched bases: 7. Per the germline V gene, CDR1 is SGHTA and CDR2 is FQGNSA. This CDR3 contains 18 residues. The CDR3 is CASSYLPGQGSYNSPLHF. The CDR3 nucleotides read TGTGCCAGCAGCTACTTACCGGGACAGGGCTCCTATAATTCACCCCTCCACTTT. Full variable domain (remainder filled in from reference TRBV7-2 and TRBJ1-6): GAGVSQSPSNKVTEKGKDVELRCDPISGHTALYWYRQSLGQGLEFLIYFQGNSAPDKSGLPSDRFSAERTGGSVSTLTIQRTQQEDSAVYLCASSYLPGQGSYNSPLHFGNGTRLTVT.

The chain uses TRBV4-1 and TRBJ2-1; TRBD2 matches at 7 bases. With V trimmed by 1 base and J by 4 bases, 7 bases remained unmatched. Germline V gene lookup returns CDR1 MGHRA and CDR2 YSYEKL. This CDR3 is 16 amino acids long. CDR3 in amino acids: CASSQVMLAEYNEQFF. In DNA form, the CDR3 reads TGCGCCAGCAGCCAAGTCATGCTAGCGGAGTACAATGAGCAGTTCTTC.

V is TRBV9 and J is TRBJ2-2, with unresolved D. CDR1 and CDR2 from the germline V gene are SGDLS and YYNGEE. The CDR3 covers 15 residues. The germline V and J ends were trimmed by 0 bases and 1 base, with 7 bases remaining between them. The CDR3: CASSVVGKNTGELFF. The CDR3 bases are TGTGCCAGCAGCGTAGTGGGAAAGAACACCGGGGAGCTGTTTTTT. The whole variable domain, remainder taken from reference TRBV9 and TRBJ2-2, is DSGVTQTPKHLITATGQRVTLRCSPRSGDLSVYWYQQSLDQGLQFLIQYYNGEERAKGNILERFSAQQFPDLHSELNLSSLELGDSALYFCASSVVGKNTGELFFGEGSRLTVL.

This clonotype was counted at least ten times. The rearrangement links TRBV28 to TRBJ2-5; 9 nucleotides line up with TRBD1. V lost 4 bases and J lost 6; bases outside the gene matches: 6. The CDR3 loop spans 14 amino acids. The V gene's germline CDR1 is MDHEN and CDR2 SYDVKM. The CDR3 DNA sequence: TGTGCCAGCAGTTCCCGGACAGGGGTTCAGACCCAGTACTTC. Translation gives CASSSRTGVQTQYF.

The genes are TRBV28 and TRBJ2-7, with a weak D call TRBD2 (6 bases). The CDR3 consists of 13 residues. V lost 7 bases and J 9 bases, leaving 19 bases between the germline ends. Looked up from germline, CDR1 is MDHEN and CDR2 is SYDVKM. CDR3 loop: CASTKNIADPQYF. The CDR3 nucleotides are TGTGCCAGCACCAAAAACATAGCGGACCCGCAGTACTTC.

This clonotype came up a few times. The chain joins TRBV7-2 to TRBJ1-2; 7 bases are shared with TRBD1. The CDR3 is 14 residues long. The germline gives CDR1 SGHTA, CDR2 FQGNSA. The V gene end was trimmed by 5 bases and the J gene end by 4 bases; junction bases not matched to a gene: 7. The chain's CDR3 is CASSGGQPIYGYTF. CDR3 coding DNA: TGTGCCAGCAGCGGGGGACAGCCCATCTATGGCTACACCTTC.

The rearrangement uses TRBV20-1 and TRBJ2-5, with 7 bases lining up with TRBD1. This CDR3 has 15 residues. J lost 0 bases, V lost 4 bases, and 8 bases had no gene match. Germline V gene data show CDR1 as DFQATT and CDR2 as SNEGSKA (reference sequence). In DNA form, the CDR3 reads TGCAGTGCTACCCCACAGGGGACCCACCAAGAGACCCAGTACTTC. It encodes CSATPQGTHQETQYF.

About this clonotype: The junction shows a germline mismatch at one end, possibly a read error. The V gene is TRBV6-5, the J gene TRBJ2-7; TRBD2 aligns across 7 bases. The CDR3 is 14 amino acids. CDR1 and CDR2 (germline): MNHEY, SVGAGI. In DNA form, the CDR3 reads TGTGCCAGCAGTACCCGGGGGGTCTCCTGCGAGCAGTACTTC. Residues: CASSTRGVSCEQYF.

CDR3 in DNA: TGCGCCAGCAGCCCCCAGACCTTTTCGGGACAGGGAGGAGGTGAAGCTTTCTTT. It translates to CASSPQTFSGQGGGEAFF. The chain carries TRBV5-1 and TRBJ1-1; 9 bases are shared with TRBD1. With 4 bases clipped from V and 7 bases from J, the junction kept 20 bases outside the gene matches. The germline gives CDR1 SGHRS, CDR2 YFSETQ. The CDR3 totals 18 residues.

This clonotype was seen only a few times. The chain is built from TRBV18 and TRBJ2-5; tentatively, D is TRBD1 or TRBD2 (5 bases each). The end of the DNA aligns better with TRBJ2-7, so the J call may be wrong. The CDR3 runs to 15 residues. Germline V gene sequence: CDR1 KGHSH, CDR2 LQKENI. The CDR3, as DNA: TGTGCCAGCTCCCCGACCTTCGCAGGGACCGACGAGCAGTACTTC. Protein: CASSPTFAGTDEQYF.

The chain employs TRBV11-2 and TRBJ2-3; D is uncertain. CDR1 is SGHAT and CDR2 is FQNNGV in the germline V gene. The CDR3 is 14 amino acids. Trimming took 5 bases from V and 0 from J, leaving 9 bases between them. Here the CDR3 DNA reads TGTGCCAGCAGCAAAGGCCCAAGCACAGATACGCAGTATTTT. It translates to CASSKGPSTDTQYF.

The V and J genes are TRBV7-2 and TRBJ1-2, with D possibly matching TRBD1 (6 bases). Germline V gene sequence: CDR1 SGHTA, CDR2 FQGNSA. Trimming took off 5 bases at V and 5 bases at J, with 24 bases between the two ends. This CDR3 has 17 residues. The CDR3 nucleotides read TGTGCCAGCAGCCCCGGGGGGGGGCTACTGGATGAGTATGGCTACACCTTC. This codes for CASSPGGGLLDEYGYTF.

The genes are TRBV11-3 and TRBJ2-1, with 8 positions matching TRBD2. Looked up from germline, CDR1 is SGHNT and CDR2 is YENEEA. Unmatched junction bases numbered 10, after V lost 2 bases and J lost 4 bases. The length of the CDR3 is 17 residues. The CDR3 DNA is TGTGCCAGCAGCTTAACCCTCCCGGGGGGGTCATACAATGAGCAGTTCTTC. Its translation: CASSLTLPGGSYNEQFF.

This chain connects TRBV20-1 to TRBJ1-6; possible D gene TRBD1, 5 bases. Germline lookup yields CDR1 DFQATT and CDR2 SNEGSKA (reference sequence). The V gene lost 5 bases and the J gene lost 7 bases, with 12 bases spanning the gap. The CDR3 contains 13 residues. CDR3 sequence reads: CSAEQAANSPLHF. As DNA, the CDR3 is TGCAGTGCTGAACAGGCGGCAAATTCACCCCTCCACTTT.

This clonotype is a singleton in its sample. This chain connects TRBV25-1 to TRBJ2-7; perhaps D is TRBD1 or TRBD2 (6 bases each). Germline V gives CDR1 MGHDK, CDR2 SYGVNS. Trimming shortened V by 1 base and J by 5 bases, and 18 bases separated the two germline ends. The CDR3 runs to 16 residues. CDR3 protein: CASSELGGGRGDEQYF. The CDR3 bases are TGTGCCAGCAGTGAATTAGGGGGAGGCAGGGGCGACGAGCAGTACTTC.

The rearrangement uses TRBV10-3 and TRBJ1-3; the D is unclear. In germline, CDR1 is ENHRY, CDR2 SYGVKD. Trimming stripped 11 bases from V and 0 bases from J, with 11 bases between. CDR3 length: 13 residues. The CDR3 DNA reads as TGTGCCCACCGGGGTGGCTCTGGAAACACCATATATTTT. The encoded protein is CAHRGGSGNTIYF.

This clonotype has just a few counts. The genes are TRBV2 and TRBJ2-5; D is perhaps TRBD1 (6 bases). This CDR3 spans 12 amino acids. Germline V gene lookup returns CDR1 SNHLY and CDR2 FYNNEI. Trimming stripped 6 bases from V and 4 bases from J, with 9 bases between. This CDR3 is CASRKQGETQYF. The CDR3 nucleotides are TGTGCCAGCAGAAAACAGGGAGAGACCCAGTACTTC.

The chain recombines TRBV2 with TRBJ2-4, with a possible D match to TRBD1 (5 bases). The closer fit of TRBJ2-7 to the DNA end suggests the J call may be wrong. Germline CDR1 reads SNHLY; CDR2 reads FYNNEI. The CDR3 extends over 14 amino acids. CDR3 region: CASSVYSGRGEQYF. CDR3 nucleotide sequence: TGTGCCAGCAGTGTATATTCAGGGCGAGGCGAGCAGTACTTC.

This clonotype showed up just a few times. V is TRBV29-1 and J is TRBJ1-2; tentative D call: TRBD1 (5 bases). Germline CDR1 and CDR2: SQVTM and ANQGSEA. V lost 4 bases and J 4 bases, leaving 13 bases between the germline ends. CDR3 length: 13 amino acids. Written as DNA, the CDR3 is TGCAGCGTTGGGGTCGACAGTACCTATGGCTACACCTTC. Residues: CSVGVDSTYGYTF.